This is a list of T cell receptor beta chains from one sample in a study of T-cell reconstitution after alpha-beta-depleted transplantation in children. A single record per CDR3 protein comes from TCRdb applying MiXCR to the PCR reads. This repertoire shows about 1,000,000 distinct CDR3 sequences, about 31% found once; its top ten account for roughly 30%. The source material was PBMCs, mostly from graft donor cells, sampled 360 days after TCRalphabeta/CD19-depleted stem cell transplant. The receptors come from a boy under three years old who had a stem cell transplant for SCID, so the T cells may come from the graft donor. Both conserved end residues are part of each CDR3. The D gene is left open where the match is weak. Rows give clone size only sometimes, using once, few, many, or a class for an expanded clone.

length	V	size	D	J	CDR3	DNA
15	TRBV25-1	few	TRBD2	TRBJ2-4	CASRPNSGAKNIQYF	TGTGCCAGCAGACCAAATAGCGGGGCCAAAAACATTCAGTACTTC
16	TRBV3-1	NA	NA	TRBJ2-5	CASSQDLSGVQETQYF	TGTGCCAGCAGCCAAGATCTCAGCGGTGTTCAAGAGACCCAGTACTTC
11	TRBV20-1	NA	NA	TRBJ1-1	CSADLHTEAFF	TGCAGTGCCGACCTACACACTGAAGCTTTCTTT
15	TRBV5-1	few	NA	TRBJ2-3	CASSLADASTDTQYF	TGCGCCAGCAGCTTAGCCGATGCTAGCACAGATACGCAGTATTTT
13	TRBV11-2	few	NA	TRBJ2-2	CASSLDYTGELFF	TGTGCCAGCAGCTTAGACTACACCGGGGAGCTGTTTTTT
13	TRBV9	NA	NA	TRBJ2-2	CASSGSLTGELFF	TGTGCCAGCAGCGGGTCCCTCACCGGGGAGCTGTTTTTT
12	TRBV9	few	NA	TRBJ2-1	CASGVRVGEQFF	TGTGCCAGCGGAGTAAGGGTCGGTGAGCAGTTCTTC
15	TRBV12-3/TRBV12-4	NA	NA	TRBJ1-2	CASAKRPVPNYGYTF	TGTGCCAGCGCAAAACGTCCGGTCCCTAACTATGGCTACACCTTC
14	TRBV20-1	few	NA	TRBJ2-1	CSARDRVGRNEQFF	TGCAGTGCTAGAGATCGGGTGGGTCGCAATGAGCAGTTCTTC
13	TRBV20-1	few	NA	TRBJ1-1	CSAGGEWDTEAFF	TGCAGTGCCGGGGGCGAATGGGACACTGAAGCTTTCTTT
15	TRBV4-1	NA	NA	TRBJ1-2	CASSHPTVANYGYTF	TGCGCCAGCAGCCACCCGACAGTTGCGAACTATGGCTACACCTTC
18	TRBV11-2	NA	NA	TRBJ2-5	CASSLAPALMGLKETQYF	TGTGCCAGCTCTTTGGCCCCTGCTCTTATGGGACTCAAAGAGACCCAGTACTTC
14	TRBV14	few	NA	TRBJ2-1	CASSQVREINEQFF	TGTGCCAGCAGCCAAGTTCGGGAGATAAATGAGCAGTTCTTC
14	TRBV7-9	NA	NA	TRBJ2-5	CASSFATGRETQYF	TGTGCCAGCAGTTTTGCGACAGGGAGGGAGACCCAGTACTTC
14	TRBV20-1	NA	NA	TRBJ2-5	CSASFRGYQETQYF	TGCAGTGCTAGCTTTAGGGGCTACCAAGAGACCCAGTACTTC
13	TRBV7-9	NA	NA	TRBJ1-5	CASSGDGDQPQHF	TGTGCCAGCAGTGGAGACGGCGATCAGCCCCAGCATTTT
16	TRBV7-2	few	TRBD2	TRBJ2-1	CASSFALAGGQNEQFF	TGTGCCAGCAGCTTCGCACTAGCGGGGGGGCAGAATGAGCAGTTCTTC
11	TRBV29-1	few	TRBD1	TRBJ2-7	CSAGQGPEQYF	TGCAGCGCCGGACAGGGTCCCGAGCAGTACTTC
14	TRBV24-1	few	NA	TRBJ2-5	CATGAEEVPETQYF	TGTGCCACCGGGGCCGAGGAGGTTCCGGAGACCCAGTACTTC
12	TRBV6-5	few	TRBD1	TRBJ1-5	CASGRGPQPQHF	TGTGCCAGCGGTAGGGGGCCTCAGCCCCAGCATTTT
12	TRBV11-2	few	TRBD2	TRBJ2-1	CASSSGGDEQFF	TGTGCCAGCAGCTCGGGGGGGGATGAGCAGTTCTTC
15	TRBV18	NA	TRBD1	TRBJ2-7	CASSPHRDSQGEQYF	TGTGCCAGCTCACCTCATCGGGACAGCCAAGGCGAGCAGTACTTC
14	TRBV7-9	NA	NA	TRBJ2-7	CASSLTAKRDEQYF	TGTGCCAGCAGCTTAACTGCCAAAAGGGACGAGCAGTACTTC
15	TRBV7-2	NA	NA	TRBJ2-7	CASSLATRGPYEQYF	TGTGCCAGCAGCTTAGCTACACGGGGACCCTACGAGCAGTACTTC
12	TRBV6-5	few	NA	TRBJ1-1	CASSYFRGAYFF	TGTGCCAGCAGTTACTTCCGAGGGGCCTACTTCTTT
20	TRBV28	few	TRBD2	TRBJ2-1	CASSLPTISNAGGPLVEQFF	TGTGCCAGCAGTTTACCAACTATCTCAAATGCGGGGGGGCCCCTCGTTGAGCAGTTCTTC
13	TRBV15	few	NA	TRBJ2-5	CATSGQTWETQYF	TGTGCCACCAGCGGACAGACATGGGAGACCCAGTACTTC
14	TRBV27	NA	NA	TRBJ2-4	CASRVWGPLGIQYF	TGTGCCAGCAGGGTATGGGGCCCACTGGGCATTCAGTACTTC
14	TRBV5-4	NA	NA	TRBJ1-1	CASSLGVSGTEAFF	TGTGCCAGCAGCTTGGGGGTGTCGGGGACTGAAGCTTTCTTT
18	TRBV10-3	NA	TRBD1	TRBJ2-7	CAISDRGGGGQGTYEQYF	TGTGCCATCAGTGACCGCGGTGGGGGAGGACAGGGAACCTACGAGCAGTACTTC
13	TRBV14	once	NA	TRBJ2-1	CASSRRNNNEQFF	TGTGCCAGCAGCCGAAGGAACAACAATGAGCAGTTCTTC
16	TRBV7-8	few	NA	TRBJ1-1	CASSTRGEQWNTEAFF	TGTGCCAGCAGCACCCGGGGTGAACAGTGGAACACTGAAGCTTTCTTT
18	TRBV5-4	few	TRBD2	TRBJ2-3	CASSLAPGTSHVEDTQYF	TGTGCCAGCAGCTTGGCACCCGGGACTAGCCACGTCGAAGATACGCAGTATTTT
19	TRBV5-1	NA	TRBD1	TRBJ2-2	CASRKATLPGQGNTGELFF	TGCGCCAGCCGAAAGGCCACATTGCCGGGACAGGGGAACACCGGGGAGCTGTTTTTT
16	TRBV28	few	TRBD2	TRBJ2-1	CASSLSVAGHYNEQFF	TGTGCCAGCAGTTTATCTGTAGCGGGGCATTACAATGAGCAGTTCTTC
13	TRBV20-1	NA	TRBD1	TRBJ1-1	CSAPPQGRSEAFF	TGCAGTGCTCCCCCACAGGGGAGGTCTGAAGCTTTCTTT
15	TRBV12-3/TRBV12-4	few	TRBD1	TRBJ1-1	CASSIYRGMNTEAFF	TGTGCCAGCAGTATCTACAGGGGGATGAACACTGAAGCTTTCTTT
15	TRBV2	NA	NA	TRBJ1-4	CASRALDTNNEKLFF	TGTGCCAGCAGGGCCTTAGACACCAATAATGAAAAACTGTTTTTT
15	TRBV19	NA	NA	TRBJ2-6	CASIPTHSGANVLTF	TGTGCCAGTATCCCCACCCACTCTGGGGCCAACGTCCTGACTTTC
15	TRBV28	few	NA	TRBJ2-5	CASSGFMDMRETQYF	TGTGCCAGCAGCGGATTCATGGATATGAGAGAGACCCAGTACTTC
15	TRBV10-2	NA	TRBD2	TRBJ2-1	CASWVGLGGSDEQFF	TGCGCCTCCTGGGTGGGACTAGGGGGGTCCGATGAGCAGTTCTTC
16	TRBV5-6	few	NA	TRBJ2-1	CASSLVDRSSYNEQFF	TGTGCCAGCAGCTTGGTCGACAGGAGCTCCTACAATGAGCAGTTCTTC
17	TRBV10-1	few	NA	TRBJ1-1	CASSESGRGTPDDEAFF	TGCGCCAGCAGTGAGTCAGGCAGGGGAACCCCAGATGATGAAGCTTTCTTT
12	TRBV7-9	few	NA	TRBJ1-4	CASSLEDEKLFF	TGTGCCAGCAGCTTAGAAGATGAAAAACTGTTTTTT
15	TRBV7-2	few	TRBD1	TRBJ2-1	CASSFPGQWENEQFF	TGTGCCAGCAGCTTTCCGGGACAGTGGGAAAATGAGCAGTTCTTC
15	TRBV12-3/TRBV12-4	NA	TRBD1	TRBJ2-1	CASSLEGTGLGEQFF	TGTGCCAGCAGTTTAGAGGGGACAGGGTTGGGTGAGCAGTTCTTC
14	TRBV2	many	NA	TRBJ2-5	CASRARRVWETQYF	TGTGCCAGCAGGGCTCGAAGGGTATGGGAGACCCAGTACTTC
15	TRBV18	few	TRBD1	TRBJ1-1	CASSPPTGEVTEAFF	TGTGCCAGCTCACCACCGACAGGGGAGGTTACTGAAGCTTTCTTT
15	TRBV11-2	few	TRBD1	TRBJ2-7	CASSSLLTGGYEQYF	TGTGCCAGCAGCTCCCTCCTGACAGGGGGTTACGAGCAGTACTTC
10	TRBV29-1	NA	NA	TRBJ2-7	CSVAGTKQYF	TGCAGCGTTGCTGGGACGAAGCAGTACTTC
13	TRBV20-1	NA	TRBD1	TRBJ1-5	CSARTGGGQPQHF	TGCAGTGCTAGGACAGGGGGCGGGCAGCCCCAGCATTTT